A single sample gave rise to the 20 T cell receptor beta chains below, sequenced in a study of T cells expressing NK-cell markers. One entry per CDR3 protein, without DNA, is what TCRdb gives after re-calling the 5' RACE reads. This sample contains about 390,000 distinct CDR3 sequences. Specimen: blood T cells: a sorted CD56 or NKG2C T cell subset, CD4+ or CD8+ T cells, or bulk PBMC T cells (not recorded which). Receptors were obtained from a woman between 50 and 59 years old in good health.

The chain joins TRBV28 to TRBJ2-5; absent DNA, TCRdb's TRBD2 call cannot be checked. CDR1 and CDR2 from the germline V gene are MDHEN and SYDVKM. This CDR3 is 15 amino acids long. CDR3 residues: CASSPQPPRQETQYF. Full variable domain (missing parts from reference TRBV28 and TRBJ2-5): DVKVTQSSRYLVKRTGEKVFLECVQDMDHENMFWYRQDPGLGLRLIYFSYDVKMKEKGDIPEGYSVSREKKERFSLILESASTNQTSMYLCASSPQPPRQETQYFGPGTRLLVL.

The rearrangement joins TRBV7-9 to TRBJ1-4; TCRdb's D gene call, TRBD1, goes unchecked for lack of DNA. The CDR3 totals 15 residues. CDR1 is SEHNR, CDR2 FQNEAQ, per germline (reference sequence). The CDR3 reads CASSREGDRGEKLFF.

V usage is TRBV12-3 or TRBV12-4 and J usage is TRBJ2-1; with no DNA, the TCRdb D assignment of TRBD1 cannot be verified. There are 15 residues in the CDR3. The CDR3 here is CASSPSPGPTNEQFF.

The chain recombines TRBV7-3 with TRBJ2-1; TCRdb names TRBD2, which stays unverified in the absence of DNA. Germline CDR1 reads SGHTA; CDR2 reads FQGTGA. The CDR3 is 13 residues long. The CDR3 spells CASTEAGLGEQFF.

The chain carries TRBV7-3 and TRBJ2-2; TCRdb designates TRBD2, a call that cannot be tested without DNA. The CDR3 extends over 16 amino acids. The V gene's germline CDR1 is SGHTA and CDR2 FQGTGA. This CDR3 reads CASSTRTSENTGELFF.

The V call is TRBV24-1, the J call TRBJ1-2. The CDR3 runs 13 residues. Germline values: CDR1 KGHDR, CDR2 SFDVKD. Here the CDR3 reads CATSDDNYYGYTF.

Here the CDR3 reads CASGLDSITDTQYF. The V and J genes are TRBV12-5 and TRBJ2-3; lacking DNA, the TRBD1 call made by TCRdb goes unchecked. The CDR3 runs to 14 residues. Germline loops: CDR1 LGHNT, CDR2 FRNRAP.

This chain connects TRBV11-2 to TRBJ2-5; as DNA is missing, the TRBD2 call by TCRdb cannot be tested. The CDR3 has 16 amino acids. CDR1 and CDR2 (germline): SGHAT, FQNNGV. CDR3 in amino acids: CASDMGLAGVKETQYF.

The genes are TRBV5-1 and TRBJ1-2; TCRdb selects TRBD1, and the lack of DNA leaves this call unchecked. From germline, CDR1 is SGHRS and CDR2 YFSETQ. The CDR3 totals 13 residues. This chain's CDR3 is CASSIRQGDGYTF.

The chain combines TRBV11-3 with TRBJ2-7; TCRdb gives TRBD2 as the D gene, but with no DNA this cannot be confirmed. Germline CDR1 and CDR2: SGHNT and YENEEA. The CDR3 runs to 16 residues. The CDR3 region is CASSLASGESSPEQYF.

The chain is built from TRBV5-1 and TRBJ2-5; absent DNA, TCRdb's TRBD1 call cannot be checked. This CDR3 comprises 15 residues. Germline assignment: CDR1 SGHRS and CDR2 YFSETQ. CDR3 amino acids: CASSTGTGALETQYF.

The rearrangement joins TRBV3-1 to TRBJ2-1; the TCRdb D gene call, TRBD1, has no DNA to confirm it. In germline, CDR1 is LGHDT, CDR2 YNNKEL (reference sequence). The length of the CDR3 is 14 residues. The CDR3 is CASSQATGRNEQFF.

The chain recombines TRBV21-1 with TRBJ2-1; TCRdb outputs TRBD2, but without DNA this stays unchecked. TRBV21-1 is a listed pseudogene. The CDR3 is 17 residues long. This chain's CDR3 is CASSKVDRSGRGVEQFF.

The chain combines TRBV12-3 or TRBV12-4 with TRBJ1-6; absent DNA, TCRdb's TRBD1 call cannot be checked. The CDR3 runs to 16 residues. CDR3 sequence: CASSLHQGQGREPLHF.

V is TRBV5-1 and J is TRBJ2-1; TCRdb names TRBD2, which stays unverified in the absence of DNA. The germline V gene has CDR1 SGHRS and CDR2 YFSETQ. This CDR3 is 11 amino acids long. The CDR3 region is CATTVGNEQFF. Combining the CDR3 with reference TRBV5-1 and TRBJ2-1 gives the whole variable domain KAGVTQTPRYLIKTRGQQVTLSCSPISGHRSVSWYQQTPGQGLQFLFEYFSETQRNKGNFPGRFSGRQFSNSRSEMNVSTLELGDSALYLCATTVGNEQFFGPGTRLTVL.

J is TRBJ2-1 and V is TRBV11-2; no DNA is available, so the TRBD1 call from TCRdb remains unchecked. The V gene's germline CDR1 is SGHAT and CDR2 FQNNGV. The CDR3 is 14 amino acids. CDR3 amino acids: CASSFQGTYNEQFF.

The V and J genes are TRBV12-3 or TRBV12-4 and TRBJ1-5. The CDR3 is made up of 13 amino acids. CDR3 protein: CASSLALGQPQHF.

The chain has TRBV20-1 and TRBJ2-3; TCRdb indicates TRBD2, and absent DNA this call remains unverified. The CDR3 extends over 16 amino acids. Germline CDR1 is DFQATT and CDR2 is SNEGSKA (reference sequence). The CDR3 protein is CSAQRLAGLSTDTQYF.

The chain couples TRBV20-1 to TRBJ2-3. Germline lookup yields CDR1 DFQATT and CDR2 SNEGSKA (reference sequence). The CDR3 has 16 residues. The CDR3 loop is CSANSVNLELTDTQYF.

The CDR3 reads CASSHRGRYGYTF. The V call is TRBV5-6, the J call TRBJ1-2; TCRdb picks TRBD1, but there is no DNA to check that call. Germline CDR1 SGHDT, CDR2 YYEEEE. The CDR3 consists of 13 residues. The full variable domain, rest sourced from reference TRBV5-6 and TRBJ1-2, is DAGVTQSPTHLIKTRGQQVTLRCSPKSGHDTVSWYQQALGQGPQFIFQYYEEEERQRGNFPDRFSGHQFPNYSSELNVNALLLGDSALYLCASSHRGRYGYTFGSGTRLTVV.